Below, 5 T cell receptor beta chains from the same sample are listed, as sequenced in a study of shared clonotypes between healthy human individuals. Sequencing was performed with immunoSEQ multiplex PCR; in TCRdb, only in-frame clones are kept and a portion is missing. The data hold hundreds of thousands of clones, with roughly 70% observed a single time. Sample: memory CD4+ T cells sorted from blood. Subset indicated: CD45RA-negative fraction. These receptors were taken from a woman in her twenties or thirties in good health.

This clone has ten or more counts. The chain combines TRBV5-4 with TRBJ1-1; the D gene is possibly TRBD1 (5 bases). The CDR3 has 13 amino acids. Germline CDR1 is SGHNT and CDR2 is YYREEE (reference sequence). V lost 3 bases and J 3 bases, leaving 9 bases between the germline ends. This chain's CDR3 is CASSWGRDTEAFF. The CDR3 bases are TGTGCCAGCAGCTGGGGCCGGGACACTGAAGCTTTCTTT.

The CDR3 spells CASSYTGANTEAFF. The CDR3 nucleotides read TGTGCCAGCAGTTACACGGGTGCGAACACTGAAGCTTTCTTT. This rearrangement joins TRBV6-6 to TRBJ1-1, with D hard to call. Germline CDR1 reads MNHNY; CDR2 reads SVGAGI (reference sequence). Between the trimmed V and J ends, which lost 2 bases and 1 base, there was a span of 8 bases. The CDR3 consists of 14 residues.

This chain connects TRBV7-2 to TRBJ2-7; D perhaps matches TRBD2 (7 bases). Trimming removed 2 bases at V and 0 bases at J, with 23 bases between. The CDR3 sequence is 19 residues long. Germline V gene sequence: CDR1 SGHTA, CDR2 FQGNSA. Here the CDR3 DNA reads TGTGCCAGCAGCTTATGGGAGGGGGACGACTGGATAAGCTCCTACGAGCAGTACTTC. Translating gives CASSLWEGDDWISSYEQYF.

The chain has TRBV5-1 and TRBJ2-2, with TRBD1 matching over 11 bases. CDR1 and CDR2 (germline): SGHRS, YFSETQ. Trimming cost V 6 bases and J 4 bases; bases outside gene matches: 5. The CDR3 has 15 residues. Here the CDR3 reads CASIFGTGGTGELFF. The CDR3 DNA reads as TGCGCCAGCATCTTCGGGACAGGGGGCACCGGGGAGCTGTTTTTT. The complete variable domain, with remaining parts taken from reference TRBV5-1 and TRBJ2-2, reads KAGVTQTPRYLIKTRGQQVTLSCSPISGHRSVSWYQQTPGQGLQFLFEYFSETQRNKGNFPGRFSGRQFSNSRSEMNVSTLELGDSALYLCASIFGTGGTGELFFGEGSRLTVL.

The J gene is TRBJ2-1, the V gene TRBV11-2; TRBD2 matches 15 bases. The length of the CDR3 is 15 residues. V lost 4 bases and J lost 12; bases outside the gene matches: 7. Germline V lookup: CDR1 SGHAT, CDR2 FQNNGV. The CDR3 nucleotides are TGTGCCAGCAGCTCCGGACTAGCGGGAGGGTCCGTGCAGTTCTTC. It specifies CASSSGLAGGSVQFF. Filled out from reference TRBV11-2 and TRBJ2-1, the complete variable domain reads EAGVAQSPRYKIIEKRQSVAFWCNPISGHATLYWYQQILGQGPKLLIQFQNNGVVDDSQLPKDRFSAERLKGVDSTLKIQPAKLEDSAVYLCASSSGLAGGSVQFFGPGTRLTVL.